This is a list of T cell receptor beta chains from one sample in a study of CD8 T cells in ankylosing spondylitis. TCRdb independently ran MiXCR on the 5' RACE reads; one entry per CDR3 protein. The data show roughly 100,000 distinct CDR3 sequences, less than 25% seen once. Sequenced input: synovial fluid, either unsorted or a sorted T cell fraction (not recorded which). The receptors were gathered from a male donor with ankylosing spondylitis. Each CDR3 is given with its conserved first and last residue. A D gene is named only where the DNA matches it firmly. Size values are once, few and many counts, or a class for expanded clones, and some rows have none.

V gene	J gene	clone size	D gene	CDR3 DNA	CDR3 protein
TRBV6-4	TRBJ1-1	many	TRBD1	TGTGCCAGCAGCCCAGGGGGATTAGAGGCGAACACTGAAGCTTTCTTT	CASSPGGLEANTEAFF
TRBV7-9	TRBJ2-1	many	NA	TGTGCCAGCAGCTTAGTCAGGGGAGGTTCGAATGAGCAGTTCTTC	CASSLVRGGSNEQFF
TRBV2	TRBJ2-6	few	TRBD1	TGTGCCAGCGGACAGGGAAGCTCTGGGGCCAACGTCCTGACTTTC	CASGQGSSGANVLTF
TRBV20-1	TRBJ2-5	NA	NA	TGCAGTGCTCGCGGACTCTCTGGTTCGGAGACCCAGTACTTC	CSARGLSGSETQYF
TRBV20-1	TRBJ2-7	NA	NA	TGCAGTGCCCCAGGTAATCGGGACGCCTACGAGCAGTACTTC	CSAPGNRDAYEQYF
TRBV5-1	TRBJ2-3	few	NA	TGCGCCAGCAGCTTGGAGGCTACCTGGGACGGGCAGTATTTT	CASSLEATWDGQYF
TRBV20-1	TRBJ2-5	few	NA	TGCAGTGCTAGAGGAGAGTTAGGAGAGACCCAGTACTTC	CSARGELGETQYF
TRBV7-7	TRBJ2-3	few	TRBD2	TGTGCCAGCAGCCTCCGGGGGACTAGCCGTTGCACAGATACGCAGTATTTT	CASSLRGTSRCTDTQYF
TRBV14	TRBJ2-1	NA	TRBD2	TGTGCCAGCAGCCAAGCTCGGGGGCGGGAGGACCCCTACAATGAGCAGTTCTTC	CASSQARGREDPYNEQFF
TRBV6-2/TRBV6-3	TRBJ2-2	few	NA	TGTGCCACCACCCCAAGAATAAACACCGGGGAGCTGTTTTTT	CATTPRINTGELFF
TRBV27	TRBJ1-5	NA	TRBD1	TGTGCCAGCAGTTTCAACGACAGGGCCGGGCAGCCCCAGCATTTT	CASSFNDRAGQPQHF
TRBV7-9	TRBJ2-1	few	TRBD2	TGTGCCAGCAGGTTAGCGGGGAGTTACAATGAGCAGTTCTTC	CASRLAGSYNEQFF
TRBV10-3	TRBJ2-3	few	NA	TGTGCCATCATGTCAGGGACTAGCACAGATACGCAGTATTTT	CAIMSGTSTDTQYF
TRBV2	TRBJ1-1	few	TRBD1	TGTGCCAGCAGCCCTCGGGACAGGGCCTTATTCTTCGACACTGAAGCTTTCTTT	CASSPRDRALFFDTEAFF
TRBV11-2	TRBJ1-3	few	TRBD1	TGTGCCAGCAGCCGTACAGGGACAGAGGGAAACACCATATATTTT	CASSRTGTEGNTIYF
TRBV10-3	TRBJ2-3	NA	NA	TGTGCCACTAATTTAGCGGATGGGACAGATACGCAGTATTTT	CATNLADGTDTQYF
TRBV20-1	TRBJ2-3	NA	TRBD1	TGCAGTGCTAGCGACAGGGTCACAGATACGCAGTATTTT	CSASDRVTDTQYF
TRBV5-1	TRBJ2-5	NA	NA	TGCGCCAGCAGCTTGGGGACGTCCTTAGAGACCCAGTACTTC	CASSLGTSLETQYF
TRBV7-2	TRBJ2-3	NA	TRBD2	TGTGCCAGCAGCTTAGACGGGACTATGGACACAGATACGCAGTATTTT	CASSLDGTMDTDTQYF
TRBV27	TRBJ1-6	many	NA	TGTGCCAGCAGTTTCAGACCAGTTAAGGATAATTCACCCCTCCACTTT	CASSFRPVKDNSPLHF
TRBV20-1	TRBJ1-3	NA	NA	TGCAGTGCTAGAGGAGAGGCAGGGCAGACCATATATTTT	CSARGEAGQTIYF
TRBV27	TRBJ1-6	NA	NA	TGTGCCAGCAGTTTACAAGTCCAGGTTCTCTCACCCCTCCACTTT	CASSLQVQVLSPLHF
TRBV7-8	TRBJ1-3	NA	NA	TGTGCCAGCAGCCAGGACTGGCCTGGAAACACCATATATTTT	CASSQDWPGNTIYF
TRBV5-1	TRBJ2-1	NA	NA	TGCGCCAGCAGCCAAACAGAAAATGAGCAGTTCTTC	CASSQTENEQFF
TRBV27	TRBJ1-1	NA	NA	TGTGCCAGCAGTTTCCGGGATCCAGGGAGCACTGAAGCTTTCTTT	CASSFRDPGSTEAFF
TRBV11-3	TRBJ1-1	many	NA	TGTGCCAGCAGCTTAGACCAATACACTGAAGCTTTCTTT	CASSLDQYTEAFF
TRBV7-2	TRBJ2-7	few	NA	TGTGCCAGCTCACTAGTTCGAGAGTACGAGCAGTACTTC	CASSLVREYEQYF
TRBV20-1	TRBJ1-2	NA	NA	TGCAGTGCGGCAACCGACGGAAGCTATGGCTACACCTTC	CSAATDGSYGYTF
TRBV3-1	TRBJ2-6	NA	TRBD1	TGTGCCAGCAGCCAAAGAGGGACAGGGGTTGGGGCCAACGTCCTGACTTTC	CASSQRGTGVGANVLTF
TRBV11-1	TRBJ2-1	NA	NA	TGTGCCAGCAGCCGGACGTATGAAGGGGGTAACAATGAGCAGTTCTTC	CASSRTYEGGNNEQFF
TRBV7-2	TRBJ2-2	many	NA	TGTGCCAGCAGCGCTCAGCGAGGCGGGGAGCTGTTTTTT	CASSAQRGGELFF
TRBV12-3/TRBV12-4	TRBJ2-1	few	NA	TGTGCCAGCAGTTTGTCCGGGGGGCTCGGCTCCTACAATGAGCAGTTCTTC	CASSLSGGLGSYNEQFF
TRBV10-3	TRBJ2-3	NA	TRBD2	TGTGCCATCAGACTAGCGGGAGAAGTAGATACGCAGTATTTT	CAIRLAGEVDTQYF
TRBV5-5	TRBJ1-2	many	NA	TGTGCCAGCAGCCCGGGAACGTATGGCTACACCTTC	CASSPGTYGYTF
TRBV12-3/TRBV12-4	TRBJ1-1	NA	TRBD1	TGTGCCAGCACCTTGGGAGGGGGCAACATGAACACTGAAGCTTTCTTT	CASTLGGGNMNTEAFF
TRBV7-2	TRBJ1-6	few	TRBD1	TGTGCCAGCAGCTTAGTCGACAGGGGGAAATCACCCCTCCACTTT	CASSLVDRGKSPLHF
TRBV20-1	TRBJ2-3	many	TRBD1	TGCAGCTGGGACAGACGCACAGATACGCAGTATTTT	CSWDRRTDTQYF
TRBV4-1	TRBJ1-1	NA	TRBD1	TGCGCCAGCAGCCCCTGGACAGGGGACACTGAAGCTTTCTTT	CASSPWTGDTEAFF
TRBV7-9	TRBJ2-7	few	NA	TGTGCCAGCAGCCCCGGGATGGTAAGCTCCTACGAGCAGTACTTC	CASSPGMVSSYEQYF
TRBV29-1	TRBJ1-1	few	NA	TGCAGCGTTGCGCAGGGTAACACTGAAGCTTTCTTT	CSVAQGNTEAFF
TRBV11-3	TRBJ1-1	few	NA	TGTGCCAGCAGCCTTAGTGGGGGTCCCGAAGCTTTCTTT	CASSLSGGPEAFF
TRBV19	TRBJ2-3	few	TRBD2	TGTGCCAGTAGTATGGGGACTAGCGGGAGCACAGATACGCAGTATTTT	CASSMGTSGSTDTQYF
TRBV27	TRBJ2-1	many	TRBD2	TGTGCCAGCAGCCGACCAGGGACTAGCGGGAAATTTGAGCAGTTCTTC	CASSRPGTSGKFEQFF
TRBV20-1	TRBJ1-5	NA	NA	TGCAGTGCCCGAAAGACGGAGAGGGTTTGGAGCAATCAGCCCCAGCATTTT	CSARKTERVWSNQPQHF
TRBV6-2/TRBV6-3	TRBJ2-2	few	NA	TGTGCCAGCAGTTACTCTAGGCGGAGGAACGGGGAGCTGTTTTTT	CASSYSRRRNGELFF
TRBV30	TRBJ1-5	many	TRBD1	TGTGCCTGGAGTGGGGACAGGGGGTTGAAGCCCCAGCATTTT	CAWSGDRGLKPQHF
TRBV3-1	TRBJ1-1	NA	NA	TGTGCCAGCAGCCAATTTGCCAGCCTCGCACCCAAAGCTTTCTTT	CASSQFASLAPKAFF
TRBV11-3	TRBJ1-1	few	TRBD1	TGTGCCAGCAGCAATTCCGGGACAGGAAGGACTGAAGCTTTCTTT	CASSNSGTGRTEAFF
TRBV11-2	TRBJ2-2	NA	NA	TGTGCCAGCAGCTTCGGCCTCACCGGGGAGCTGTTTTTT	CASSFGLTGELFF
TRBV3-1	TRBJ1-3	NA	NA	TGTGCCAGCAGCCAATACAACATGGATTCTGGAAACACCATATATTTT	CASSQYNMDSGNTIYF
TRBV5-6	TRBJ2-7	few	NA	TGTGCCAGCAGCTTGGGTCTAGGGGCCTACGAGCAGTACTTC	CASSLGLGAYEQYF
TRBV29-1	TRBJ1-1	many	NA	TGCAGCGTTGAAGGGGTAACGGATGAAGCTTTCTTT	CSVEGVTDEAFF
TRBV7-2	TRBJ2-4	many	NA	TGTGCCAGCAGCTTAGAGGGACGCCAAAACATTCAGTACTTC	CASSLEGRQNIQYF